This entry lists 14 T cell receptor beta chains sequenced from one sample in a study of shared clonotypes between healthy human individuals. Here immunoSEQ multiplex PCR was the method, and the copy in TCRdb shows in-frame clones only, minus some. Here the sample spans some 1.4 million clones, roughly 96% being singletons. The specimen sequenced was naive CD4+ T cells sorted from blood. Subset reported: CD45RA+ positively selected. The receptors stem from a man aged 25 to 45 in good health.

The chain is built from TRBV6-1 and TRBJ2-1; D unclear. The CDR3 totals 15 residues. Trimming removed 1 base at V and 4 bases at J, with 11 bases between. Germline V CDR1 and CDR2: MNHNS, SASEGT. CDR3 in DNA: TGTGCCAGCAGTGAAGTCCAGATCCAGTACAATGAGCAGTTCTTC. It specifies CASSEVQIQYNEQFF.

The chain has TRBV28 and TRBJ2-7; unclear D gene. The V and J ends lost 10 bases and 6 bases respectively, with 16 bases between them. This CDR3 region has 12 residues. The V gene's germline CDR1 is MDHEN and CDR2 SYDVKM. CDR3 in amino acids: CATKVGKGEQYF. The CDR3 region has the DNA TGTGCCACTAAGGTGGGCAAAGGCGAGCAGTACTTC. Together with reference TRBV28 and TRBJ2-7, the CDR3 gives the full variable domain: DVKVTQSSRYLVKRTGEKVFLECVQDMDHENMFWYRQDPGLGLRLIYFSYDVKMKEKGDIPEGYSVSREKKERFSLILESASTNQTSMYLCATKVGKGEQYFGPGTRLTVT.

The CDR3 DNA is TGTGCCAGCAGCTTAGGACACAGATATAGCAATCAGCCCCAGCATTTT. Translating gives CASSLGHRYSNQPQHF. The genes are TRBV7-3 and TRBJ1-5; TRBD1 might be the D (5 bases). Germline V CDR1 and CDR2: SGHTA, FQGTGA. V was trimmed by 2 bases and J by 0 bases, leaving 11 bases between them. The CDR3 totals 16 residues.

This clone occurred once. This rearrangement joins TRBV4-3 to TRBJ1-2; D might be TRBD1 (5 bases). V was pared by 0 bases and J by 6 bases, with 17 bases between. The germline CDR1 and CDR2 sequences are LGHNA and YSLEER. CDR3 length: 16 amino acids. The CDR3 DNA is TGCGCCAGCAGCCAAGATTCTAACAGGCCGATGAATGGCTACACCTTC. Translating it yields CASSQDSNRPMNGYTF.

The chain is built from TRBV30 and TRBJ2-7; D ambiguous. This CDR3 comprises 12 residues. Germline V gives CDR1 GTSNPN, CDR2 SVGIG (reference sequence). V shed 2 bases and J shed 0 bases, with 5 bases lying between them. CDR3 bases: TGTGCCTGGAGTCGGCTCTCCTACGAGCAGTACTTC. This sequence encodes CAWSRLSYEQYF.

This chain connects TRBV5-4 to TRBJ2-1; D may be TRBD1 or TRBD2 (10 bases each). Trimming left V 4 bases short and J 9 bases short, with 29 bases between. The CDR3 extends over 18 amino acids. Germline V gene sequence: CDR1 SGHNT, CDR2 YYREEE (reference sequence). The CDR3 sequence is CASSPGQGRLAGEGEQFF. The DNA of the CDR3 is TGTGCCAGCAGCCCGGGACAGGGGCGGCTAGCGGGAGAGGGTGAGCAGTTCTTC. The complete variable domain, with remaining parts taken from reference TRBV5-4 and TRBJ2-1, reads ETGVTQSPTHLIKTRGQQVTLRCSSQSGHNTVSWYQQALGQGPQFIFQYYREEENGRGNFPPRFSGLQFPNYSSELNVNALELDDSALYLCASSPGQGRLAGEGEQFFGPGTRLTVL.

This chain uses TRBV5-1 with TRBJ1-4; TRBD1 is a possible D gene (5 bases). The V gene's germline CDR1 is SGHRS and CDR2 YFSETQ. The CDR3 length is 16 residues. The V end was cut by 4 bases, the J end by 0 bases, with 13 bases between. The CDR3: CASSQGSQTTNEKLFF. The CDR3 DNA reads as TGCGCCAGCAGCCAGGGCAGCCAAACAACTAATGAAAAACTGTTTTTT.

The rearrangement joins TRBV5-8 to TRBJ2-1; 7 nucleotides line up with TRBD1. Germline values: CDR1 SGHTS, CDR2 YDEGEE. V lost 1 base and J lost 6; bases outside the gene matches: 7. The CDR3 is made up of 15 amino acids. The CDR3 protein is CASSLLGQAGNEQFF. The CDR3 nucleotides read TGTGCCAGCAGCTTGTTAGGACAGGCAGGCAATGAGCAGTTCTTC.

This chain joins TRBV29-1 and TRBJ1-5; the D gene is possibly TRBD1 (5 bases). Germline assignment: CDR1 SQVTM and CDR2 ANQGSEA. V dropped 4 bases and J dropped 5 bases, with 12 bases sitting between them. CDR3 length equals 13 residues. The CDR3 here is CSVVQDEDQPQHF. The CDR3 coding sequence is TGCAGCGTTGTACAGGATGAGGATCAGCCCCAGCATTTT. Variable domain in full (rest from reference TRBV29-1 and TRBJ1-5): SAVISQKPSRDICQRGTSLTIQCQVDSQVTMMFWYRQQPGQSLTLIATANQGSEATYESGFVIDKFPISRPNLTFSTLTVSNMSPEDSSIYLCSVVQDEDQPQHFGDGTRLSIL.

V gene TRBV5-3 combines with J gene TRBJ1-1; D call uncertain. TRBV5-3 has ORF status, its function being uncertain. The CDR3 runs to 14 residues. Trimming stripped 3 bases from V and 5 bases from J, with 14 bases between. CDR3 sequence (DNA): TGTGCCAGAAGCTGCAGGCCCTCGGCGACTGAAGCTTTCTTT. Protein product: CARSCRPSATEAFF.

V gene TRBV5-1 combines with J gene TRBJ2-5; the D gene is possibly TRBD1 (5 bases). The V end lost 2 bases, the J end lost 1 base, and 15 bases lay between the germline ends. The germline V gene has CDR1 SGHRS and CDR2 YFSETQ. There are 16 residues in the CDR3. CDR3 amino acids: CASSFSPTAGQETQYF. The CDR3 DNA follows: TGCGCCAGCAGCTTTAGTCCGACAGCCGGCCAAGAGACCCAGTACTTC. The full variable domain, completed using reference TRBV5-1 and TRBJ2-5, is KAGVTQTPRYLIKTRGQQVTLSCSPISGHRSVSWYQQTPGQGLQFLFEYFSETQRNKGNFPGRFSGRQFSNSRSEMNVSTLELGDSALYLCASSFSPTAGQETQYFGPGTRLLVL.

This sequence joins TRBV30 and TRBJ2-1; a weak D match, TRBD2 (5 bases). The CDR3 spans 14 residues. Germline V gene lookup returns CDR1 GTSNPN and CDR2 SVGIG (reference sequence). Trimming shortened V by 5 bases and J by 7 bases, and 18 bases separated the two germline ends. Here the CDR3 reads CAWDLGLSANEQFF. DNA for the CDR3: TGTGCCTGGGATCTCGGACTGTCCGCTAATGAGCAGTTCTTC. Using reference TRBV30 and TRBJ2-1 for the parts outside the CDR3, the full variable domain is SQTIHQWPATLVQPVGSPLSLECTVEGTSNPNLYWYRQAAGRGLQLLFYSVGIGQISSEVPQNLSASRPQDRQFILSSKKLLLSDSGFYLCAWDLGLSANEQFFGPGTRLTVL.

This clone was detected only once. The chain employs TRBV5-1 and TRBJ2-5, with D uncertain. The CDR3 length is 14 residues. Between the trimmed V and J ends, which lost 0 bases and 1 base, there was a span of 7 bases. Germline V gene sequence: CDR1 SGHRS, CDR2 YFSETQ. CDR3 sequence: CASSLGAVQETQYF. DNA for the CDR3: TGCGCCAGCAGCTTGGGAGCAGTCCAAGAGACCCAGTACTTC.

The CDR3 reads CASSFTPSYEQYF. The CDR3 nucleotides read TGTGCCAGCAGTTTTACTCCGAGCTACGAGCAGTACTTC. The rearrangement uses TRBV28 and TRBJ2-7; D unresolved. Trimming left V 3 bases short and J 3 bases short, with 9 bases between. Per germline, CDR1 MDHEN and CDR2 SYDVKM. This CDR3 contains 13 residues.